Each of the 14 T cell receptor beta chains below was sequenced from the same sample in a study of cytomegalovirus exposure and HLA in healthy donors. PCR involved 60 Vbeta and 13 Jbeta primers. Profiled with immunoSEQ multiplex PCR; TCRdb holds only in-frame clones, not every one. The sample carries about 98,000 clones, about 81% recorded once. The specimen sequenced was PBMCs. These receptors were collected from a man in his forties in good health and CMV-seronegative.

This clone has more than one count but fewer than ten. The V and J genes are TRBV5-4 and TRBJ2-5; 9 positions match TRBD2. The CDR3 runs to 15 residues. V was clipped by 6 bases and J by 3 bases; unmatched bases: 9. Germline V lookup: CDR1 SGHNT, CDR2 YYREEE (reference sequence). The CDR3, as DNA: TGTGCCAGCACCTTAAGACTAGCGGAAAAAGAGACCCAGTACTTC. It encodes CASTLRLAEKETQYF.

The chain uses TRBV11-2 and TRBJ1-5; tentatively, D is TRBD1 (5 bases). The germline V and J ends were trimmed by 0 bases and 9 bases, with 9 bases remaining between them. Germline CDR1 reads SGHAT; CDR2 reads FQNNGV. The CDR3 consists of 13 residues. The CDR3 sequence: CASSLDRGSPQHF. DNA of the CDR3: TGTGCCAGCAGCTTAGATAGGGGATCGCCCCAGCATTTT.

This rearrangement joins TRBV5-6 to TRBJ1-1, with a possible D match to TRBD1 (5 bases). The CDR3 has 13 amino acids. V was pared by 0 bases and J by 4 bases, with 7 bases between. In germline, CDR1 is SGHDT, CDR2 YYEEEE. CDR3 nucleotides: TGTGCCAGCAGCTTGGAAGGGGTCACTGAAGCTTTCTTT. As protein: CASSLEGVTEAFF.

CDR3 nucleotides: TGTGCCAGCAGCGAGGGTGGGGGGGGGCAAGAGACCCAGTACTTC. This translates into CASSEGGGGQETQYF. The chain employs TRBV7-3 and TRBJ2-5; the match to TRBD2 covers 7 bases. Germline assignment: CDR1 SGHTA and CDR2 FQGTGA. The V segment lost 5 bases and the J segment 2 bases; nucleotides outside the gene matches: 8. The CDR3 covers 15 residues.

This clone came up a few times. The chain has TRBV29-1 and TRBJ2-5; 12 nucleotides match TRBD2. The V segment lost 5 bases and the J segment 5 bases; nucleotides outside the gene matches: 3. The CDR3 has 13 residues. Germline-derived CDR1 and CDR2 are SQVTM and ANQGSEA. CDR3 sequence: CSVPSGGAETQYF. Here the CDR3 DNA reads TGCAGCGTTCCTAGCGGGGGGGCGGAGACCCAGTACTTC.

This clone has only one observation. At one end, the junction sequence differs from germline, possibly due to a read error. This chain connects TRBV7-9 to TRBJ1-1, with 7 bases identical to TRBD1. The CDR3 loop spans 15 amino acids. CDR1 and CDR2 (germline): SEHNR, FQNEAQ (reference sequence). As DNA, the CDR3 is TGTTCCAGCAGCTCCCCTGACAGGGAAAACACTGAAGCTTTCTTT. It yields the protein CSSSSPDRENTEAFF.

This clone was counted a single time. The chain uses TRBV2 and TRBJ1-1; D call uncertain. V was cut by 5 bases and J by 4 bases, with 8 bases left in between. CDR1 SNHLY and CDR2 FYNNEI come from the germline V gene. The CDR3 is made up of 12 amino acids. The CDR3 protein is CASSNSGTEAFF. The CDR3 DNA sequence: TGTGCCAGCAGTAACAGTGGCACTGAAGCTTTCTTT. Together with reference TRBV2 and TRBJ1-1, the CDR3 gives the full variable domain: EPEVTQTPSHQVTQMGQEVILRCVPISNHLYFYWYRQILGQKVEFLVSFYNNEISEKSEIFDDQFSVERPDGSNFTLKIRSTKLEDSAMYFCASSNSGTEAFFGQGTRLTVV.

The chain uses TRBV20-1 and TRBJ1-5; D is uncertain. Trimming shortened V by 3 bases and J by 6 bases, and 6 bases separated the two germline ends. Germline lookup yields CDR1 DFQATT and CDR2 SNEGSKA (reference sequence). The CDR3 runs 11 residues. CDR3 amino acids: CSASSSQPQHF. CDR3 sequence (DNA): TGCAGTGCTAGCTCCAGTCAGCCCCAGCATTTT.

The J gene is TRBJ1-4, the V gene TRBV6-1; D is unclear. Trimming removed 2 bases at V and 5 bases at J, with 9 bases between. Germline CDR1 MNHNS, CDR2 SASEGT. The CDR3 is made up of 14 amino acids. The CDR3 region is CASSESTVNEKLFF. The CDR3 DNA reads as TGTGCCAGCAGTGAAAGTACGGTCAATGAAAAACTGTTTTTT.

The chain uses TRBV21-1 and TRBJ1-1; the table's D call TRBD1 went unverified against the DNA. TRBV21-1 is labeled a pseudogene. This CDR3 spans 16 amino acids. CDR3 DNA: TGTGCCAGCAGCAACGGGACAGGGGGGGTGAACACTGAAGCTTTCTTT. This gives the protein CASSNGTGGVNTEAFF.

The chain carries TRBV18 and TRBJ1-1; TRBD1 is a possible D gene (5 bases). The V gene's germline CDR1 is KGHSH and CDR2 LQKENI. The CDR3 is 16 residues long. V lost 4 bases to trimming and J lost 6 bases, with 21 bases between them. The CDR3 nucleotides read TGTGCCAGCTCACTGGGGGGGATTCGACAGTGGGCTGAAGCTTTCTTT. Amino acids: CASSLGGIRQWAEAFF.

V and J are TRBV6-6 and TRBJ2-5, with D maybe TRBD1 (6 bases). The germline V gene encodes CDR1 MNHNY and CDR2 SVGAGI (reference sequence). Trimming removed 7 bases at V and 5 bases at J, with 11 bases between. CDR3 length: 12 amino acids. This chain's CDR3 is CASMQGRETQYF. The CDR3 nucleotides are TGTGCCAGCATGCAGGGGCGTGAGACCCAGTACTTC.

This clone was seen more than once but under ten times. This chain uses TRBV5-8 with TRBJ2-1, with D maybe TRBD2 (6 bases). Deletions cut 2 bases from V and 0 bases from J, with 12 bases between. This CDR3 has 16 residues. CDR1 is SGHTS and CDR2 is YDEGEE in the germline V gene. CDR3 residues: CASSFLARSSYNEQFF. The DNA for the CDR3 is TGTGCCAGCAGCTTTCTAGCGCGAAGCTCCTACAATGAGCAGTTCTTC.

This chain uses TRBV28 with TRBJ2-5; 13 positions match TRBD2. This CDR3 has 18 amino acids. The junction had 15 bases not matched to a gene; V was cut back by 6 bases and J by 5 bases. Germline CDR1 and CDR2: MDHEN and SYDVKM. The DNA for the CDR3 is TGTGCCAGCAGGCCATTCACCCTGACTAGCGGGGGGAGGGAGACCCAGTACTTC. It codes for CASRPFTLTSGGRETQYF.